The clone carrying this T cell receptor (beta chain) was counted at least ten times. Its target is not known. Individual cDNA molecules received unique molecular identifiers. Each CDR3 protein is one row after TCRdb ran MiXCR on the 5' RACE reads. This repertoire shows 60,000 to 90,000 distinct CDR3 sequences, over 8.5% found once; its top ten account for roughly 5%. V was shortened by 7 bases and J by 3 bases, with 14 bases between the two germline ends. Germline values: CDR1 MDHEN, CDR2 SYDVKM. The CDR3 length is 14 residues. The source of the sample is a study of early T cells in non-severe SARS-CoV-2 infection. Overall study context: Sequencing of bulk RNA from unsorted whole blood was done, without chain pairing.

Whole-study findings and limits: In VDJdb matching, anti-spike CD8 responses were favored while private and CD4 specificities went missing.

This sequence joins TRBV28 and TRBJ2-3, with D unresolved. Source material: whole blood. This sequence originates from an adult who was a healthcare worker with PCR-confirmed SARS-CoV-2 infection or an uninfected control (not recorded which). As DNA, the CDR3 is TGTGCCAGCACTTCGGCGGCCTGGACAGATACGCAGTATTTT. Its protein product is CASTSAAWTDTQYF.